This passage covers 8 T cell receptor beta chains from one sample sequenced in a study of beta chain features in type 1 diabetes (dated 2018 in TCRdb). These receptors have no identified antigens. On the study overall, not on this receptor specifically: Type 1 diabetes patients showed a moderate but significant shortening of TCRB CDR3 length in all four CD4+ subsets.

Receptors were amplified or captured by the immunoSEQ multiplex PCR assay. The High Capacity cDNA Reverse Transcription Kit was used to reverse transcribe all of the isolated RNA, meaning that expressed TCRB transcripts were what got sequenced. TCRdb retrieved this table from immuneACCESS and kept in-frame rearrangements only. Not all clones are present; in checked studies, unresolved V genes account for under half, and no reason is known for the remainder. The sample has some 640,000 clones on record, roughly 13% of them singletons. The ten top clones hold less than 0.04% of the sample. Sequencing was carried out using naive CD4+ T cells from blood. What the cell subset or site label conveys for this sample: true naive CD4+ T cells. The receptors here all came from a man between 18 and 29 years old with type 1 diabetes.

This rearrangement joins TRBV25-1 to TRBJ2-5; possibly TRBD1 or TRBD2 for D (6 bases each). The V gene lost 1 base and the J gene lost 5 bases, with 11 bases spanning the gap. The CDR3 is 14 residues long. Germline lookup yields CDR1 MGHDK and CDR2 SYGVNS. The CDR3 loop reads CASSELGGTETQYF. The DNA of the CDR3 is TGTGCCAGCAGTGAATTAGGGGGGACTGAGACCCAGTACTTC.

The chain couples TRBV28 to TRBJ1-1; D perhaps matches TRBD1 (6 bases). The CDR3 sequence is 12 residues long. Germline V gene lookup returns CDR1 MDHEN and CDR2 SYDVKM. V gave up 8 bases and J gave up 4 bases, with 11 bases separating them. In DNA form, the CDR3 reads TGTGCCAGCCAGAGGGGGGGCACTGAAGCTTTCTTT. Protein product: CASQRGGTEAFF.

The table lists this clone with a few counts. This chain links TRBV5-1 with TRBJ2-5; D is unclear. V lost 4 bases to trimming and J lost 1 base, with 11 bases between them. Germline values: CDR1 SGHRS, CDR2 YFSETQ. This CDR3 is built from 14 residues. Written as DNA, the CDR3 is TGCGCCAGCAGCGGCCGGAGTCGCCAAGAGACCCAGTACTTC. The encoded protein is CASSGRSRQETQYF.

The chain combines TRBV5-1 with TRBJ2-7; 9 bases align to TRBD1. Trimming took 4 bases from V and 2 from J; bases not matched to a gene: 7. This CDR3 spans 15 amino acids. CDR1 is SGHRS and CDR2 is YFSETQ in the germline V gene. The CDR3 loop is CASSAGQGTAYEQYF. CDR3 DNA sequence: TGCGCCAGCAGCGCCGGACAGGGGACAGCCTACGAGCAGTACTTC. Full variable domain (outside the CDR3, taken from reference TRBV5-1 and TRBJ2-7): KAGVTQTPRYLIKTRGQQVTLSCSPISGHRSVSWYQQTPGQGLQFLFEYFSETQRNKGNFPGRFSGRQFSNSRSEMNVSTLELGDSALYLCASSAGQGTAYEQYFGPGTRLTVT.

The chain combines TRBV29-1 with TRBJ2-3; 9 bases map to TRBD1. The CDR3 extends over 15 amino acids. Germline values: CDR1 SQVTM, CDR2 ANQGSEA. The ends lost 4 bases at V and 6 bases at J; junction bases unmatched: 11. As DNA, the CDR3 is TGCAGCGTTGCCCGAGGGACAGGGAGGGCGGATACGCAGTATTTT. As protein: CSVARGTGRADTQYF.

The gene calls are TRBV10-3 and TRBJ2-7, with TRBD2 matching 8 bases. V was clipped by 3 bases and J by 4 bases; unmatched bases: 8. This CDR3 is 15 amino acids long. Germline loops: CDR1 ENHRY, CDR2 SYGVKD. The CDR3 reads CAISDGLAVTYEQYF. The CDR3 DNA reads TGTGCCATCAGTGATGGACTAGCAGTGACGTACGAGCAGTACTTC.

This clone was observed a few times. V gene TRBV9 combines with J gene TRBJ1-2; 7 bases are shared with TRBD1. J lost 4 bases, V lost 4 bases, and 7 bases had no gene match. The CDR3 contains 14 residues. The germline gives CDR1 SGDLS, CDR2 YYNGEE. Here the CDR3 DNA reads TGTGCCAGCAGCTTAATGACAGGGACCTATGGCTACACCTTC. Translated: CASSLMTGTYGYTF.

The V and J genes are TRBV18 and TRBJ1-6; 8 bases line up with TRBD1. Germline CDR1 is KGHSH and CDR2 is LQKENI. V gave up 6 bases and J gave up 10 bases; unmatched junction bases: 8. There are 14 residues in the CDR3. As DNA, the CDR3 is TGTGCCAGCTCCCTCACAGGGGGTGGATCACCCCTCCACTTT. This codes for CASSLTGGGSPLHF.